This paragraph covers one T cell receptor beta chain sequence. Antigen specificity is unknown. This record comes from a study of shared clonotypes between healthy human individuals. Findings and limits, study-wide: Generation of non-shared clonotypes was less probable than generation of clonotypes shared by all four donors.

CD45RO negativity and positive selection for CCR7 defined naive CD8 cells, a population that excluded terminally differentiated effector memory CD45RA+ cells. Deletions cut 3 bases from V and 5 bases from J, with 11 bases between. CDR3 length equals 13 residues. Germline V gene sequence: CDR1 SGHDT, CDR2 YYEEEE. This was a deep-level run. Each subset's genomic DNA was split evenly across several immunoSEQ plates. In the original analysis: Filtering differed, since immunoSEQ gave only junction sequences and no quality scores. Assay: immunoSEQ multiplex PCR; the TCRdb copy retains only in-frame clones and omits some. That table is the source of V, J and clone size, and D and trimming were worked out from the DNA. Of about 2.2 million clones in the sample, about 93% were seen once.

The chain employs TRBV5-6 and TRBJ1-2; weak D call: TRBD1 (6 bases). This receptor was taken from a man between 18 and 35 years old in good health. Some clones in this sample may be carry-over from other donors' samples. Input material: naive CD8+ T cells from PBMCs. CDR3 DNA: TGTGCCAGCAGCTCTAGGGGGGTGTATGGCTACACCTTC. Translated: CASSSRGVYGYTF.